Detailed here is one T cell receptor (beta chain). The sample comes from a study of blood T cell repertoires in COVID-19. The CDR3 is 14 residues long. Between the trimmed V and J ends, which lost 5 bases and 0 bases, there was a span of 8 bases. Germline V gives CDR1 SGHVS, CDR2 FQNEAQ. Clones were sequenced by immunoSEQ multiplex PCR, and TCRdb holds only the in-frame ones, with some missing. The sample has around 150,000 clones; roughly four fifths are singletons. The chain employs TRBV7-8 and TRBJ1-5; D ambiguous. The receptor was isolated from a man aged 45-60 years who had recovered from COVID-19. The specimen was PBMCs or T cells enriched from blood (not recorded which). CDR3 DNA: TGTGCCAGCAGCCGATCCTATAGCAATCAGCCCCAGCATTTT. This codes for CASSRSYSNQPQHF.